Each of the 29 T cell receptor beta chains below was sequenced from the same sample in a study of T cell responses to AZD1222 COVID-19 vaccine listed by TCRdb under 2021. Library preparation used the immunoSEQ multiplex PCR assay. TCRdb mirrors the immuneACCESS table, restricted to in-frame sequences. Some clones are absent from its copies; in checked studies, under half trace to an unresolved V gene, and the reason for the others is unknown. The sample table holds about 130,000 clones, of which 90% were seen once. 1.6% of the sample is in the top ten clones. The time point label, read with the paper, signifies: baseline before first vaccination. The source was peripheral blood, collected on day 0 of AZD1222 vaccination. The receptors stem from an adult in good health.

This CDR3 reads CASSQDREAGFTYEQYF. For the CDR3, the DNA is TGCGCCAGCAGCCAAGATCGTGAGGCGGGATTTACCTACGAGCAGTACTTC. The chain carries TRBV4-3 and TRBJ2-7; D may be TRBD2 (6 bases). Germline V CDR1 and CDR2: LGHNA, YSLEER. The CDR3 is made up of 17 amino acids. Trimming removed 0 bases at V and 2 bases at J, with 17 bases between.

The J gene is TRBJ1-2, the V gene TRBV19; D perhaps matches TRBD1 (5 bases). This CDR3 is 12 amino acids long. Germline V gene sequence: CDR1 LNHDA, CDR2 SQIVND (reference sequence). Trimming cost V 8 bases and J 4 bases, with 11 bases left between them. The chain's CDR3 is CASDRGLYGYTF. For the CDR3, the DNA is TGTGCCAGTGATCGGGGCCTCTATGGCTACACCTTC.

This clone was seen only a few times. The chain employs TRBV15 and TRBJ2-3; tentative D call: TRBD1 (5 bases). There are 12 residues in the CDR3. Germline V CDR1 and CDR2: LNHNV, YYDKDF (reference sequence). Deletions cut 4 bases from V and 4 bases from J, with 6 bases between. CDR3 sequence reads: CATSKGSDTQYF. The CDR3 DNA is TGTGCCACCAGCAAGGGGTCAGATACGCAGTATTTT.

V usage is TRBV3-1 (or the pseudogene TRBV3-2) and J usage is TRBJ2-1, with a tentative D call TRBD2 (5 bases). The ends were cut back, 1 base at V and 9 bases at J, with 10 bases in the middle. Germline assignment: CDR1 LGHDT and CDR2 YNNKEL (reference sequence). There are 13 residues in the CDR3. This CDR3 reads CASSQVARGEQFF. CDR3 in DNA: TGTGCCAGCAGCCAAGTCGCACGGGGTGAGCAGTTCTTC.

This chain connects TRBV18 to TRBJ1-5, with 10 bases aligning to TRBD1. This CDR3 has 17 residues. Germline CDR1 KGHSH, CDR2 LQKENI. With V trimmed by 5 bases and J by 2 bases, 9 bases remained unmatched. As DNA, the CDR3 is TGTGCCAGCTCAAGGGGACAGGGGATGAGAGGCAATCAGCCCCAGCATTTT. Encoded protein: CASSRGQGMRGNQPQHF.

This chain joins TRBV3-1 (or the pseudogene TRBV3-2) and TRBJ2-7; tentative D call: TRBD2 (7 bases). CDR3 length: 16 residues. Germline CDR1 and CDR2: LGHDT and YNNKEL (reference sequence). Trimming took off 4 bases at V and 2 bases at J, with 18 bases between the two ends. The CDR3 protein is CASSPKGGSLPYEQYF. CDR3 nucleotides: TGTGCCAGCAGCCCCAAGGGGGGGAGCCTCCCCTACGAGCAGTACTTC.

CDR3: CASSFKPGPPIGPEQYF. CDR3 coding DNA: TGTGCCAGCAGCTTTAAACCGGGACCCCCCATAGGACCCGAGCAGTACTTC. The gene calls are TRBV7-2 and TRBJ2-7; D might be TRBD1 or TRBD2, each matching 5 bases. CDR1 is SGHTA, CDR2 FQGNSA, per germline. This CDR3 has 17 amino acids. Trimming stripped 3 bases from V and 6 bases from J, with 24 bases between.

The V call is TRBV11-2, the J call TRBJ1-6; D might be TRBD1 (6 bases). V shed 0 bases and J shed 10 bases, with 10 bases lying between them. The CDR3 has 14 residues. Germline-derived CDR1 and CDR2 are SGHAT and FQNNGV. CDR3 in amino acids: CASSLEAGESPLHF. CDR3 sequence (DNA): TGTGCCAGCAGCTTAGAGGCAGGGGAATCACCCCTCCACTTT.

CDR3 loop: CASSRLAGGCVETQYF. Here the CDR3 DNA reads TGTGCCAGCAGCAGGCTAGCTGGGGGATGTGTTGAGACCCAGTACTTC. This rearrangement joins TRBV21-1 to TRBJ2-5. TRBV21-1 is shown as a pseudogene. This CDR3 is built from 16 residues.

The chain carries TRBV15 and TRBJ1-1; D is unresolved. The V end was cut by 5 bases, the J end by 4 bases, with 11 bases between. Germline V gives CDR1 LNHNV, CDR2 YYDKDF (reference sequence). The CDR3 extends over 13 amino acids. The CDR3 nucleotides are TGTGCCACCAGCCCACCGCCGGTCACTGAAGCTTTCTTT. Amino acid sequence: CATSPPPVTEAFF.

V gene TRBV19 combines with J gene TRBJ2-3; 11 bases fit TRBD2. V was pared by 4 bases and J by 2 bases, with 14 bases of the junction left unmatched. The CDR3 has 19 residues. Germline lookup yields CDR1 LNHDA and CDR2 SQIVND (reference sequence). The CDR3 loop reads CASSTGTSGNRVNTDTQYF. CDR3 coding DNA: TGTGCCAGTAGTACCGGGACTAGCGGTAACCGAGTGAACACAGATACGCAGTATTTT. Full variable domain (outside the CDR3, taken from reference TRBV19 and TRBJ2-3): DGGITQSPKYLFRKEGQNVTLSCEQNLNHDAMYWYRQDPGQGLRLIYYSQIVNDFQKGDIAEGYSVSREKKESFPLTVTSAQKNPTAFYLCASSTGTSGNRVNTDTQYFGPGTRLTVL.

The CDR3 nucleotides read TGTGCCAGCAGTTACTATTGGGGTGGGGACACAGATACGCAGTATTTT. It translates to CASSYYWGGDTDTQYF. The chain recombines TRBV6-2 or TRBV6-3 with TRBJ2-3; D is ambiguous. The CDR3 is 16 amino acids. Germline V gene data show CDR1 as MNHEY and CDR2 as SVGEGT. V lost 1 base, J lost 2 bases, and 13 bases lay in between.

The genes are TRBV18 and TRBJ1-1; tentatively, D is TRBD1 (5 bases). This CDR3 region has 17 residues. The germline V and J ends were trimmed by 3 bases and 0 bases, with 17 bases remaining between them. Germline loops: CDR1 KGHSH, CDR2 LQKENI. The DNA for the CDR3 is TGTGCCAGCTCACCCCTCGCCGGGGCAGAATTGAACACTGAAGCTTTCTTT. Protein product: CASSPLAGAELNTEAFF.

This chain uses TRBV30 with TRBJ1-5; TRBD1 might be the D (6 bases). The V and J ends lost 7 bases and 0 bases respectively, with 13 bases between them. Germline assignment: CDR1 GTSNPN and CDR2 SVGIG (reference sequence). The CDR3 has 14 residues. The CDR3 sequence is CAFTGSDSNQPQHF. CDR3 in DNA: TGTGCCTTTACAGGGAGTGATAGCAATCAGCCCCAGCATTTT. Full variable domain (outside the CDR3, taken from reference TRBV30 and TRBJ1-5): SQTIHQWPATLVQPVGSPLSLECTVEGTSNPNLYWYRQAAGRGLQLLFYSVGIGQISSEVPQNLSASRPQDRQFILSSKKLLLSDSGFYLCAFTGSDSNQPQHFGDGTRLSIL.

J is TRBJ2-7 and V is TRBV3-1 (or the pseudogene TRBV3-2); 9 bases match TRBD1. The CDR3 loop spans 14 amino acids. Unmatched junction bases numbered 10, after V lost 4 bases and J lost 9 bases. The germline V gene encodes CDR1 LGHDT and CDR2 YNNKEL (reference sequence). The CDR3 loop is CASSLPGQGNRQYF. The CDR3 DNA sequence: TGTGCCAGCAGCCTACCGGGACAGGGAAACAGGCAGTACTTC.

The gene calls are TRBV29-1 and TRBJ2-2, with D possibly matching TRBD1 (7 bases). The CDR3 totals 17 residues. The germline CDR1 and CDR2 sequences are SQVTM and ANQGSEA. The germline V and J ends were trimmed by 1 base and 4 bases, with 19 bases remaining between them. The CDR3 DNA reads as TGCAGCGTTGAAGGGATAGGGGGCCAGGGAGGCACCGGGGAGCTGTTTTTT. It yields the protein CSVEGIGGQGGTGELFF.

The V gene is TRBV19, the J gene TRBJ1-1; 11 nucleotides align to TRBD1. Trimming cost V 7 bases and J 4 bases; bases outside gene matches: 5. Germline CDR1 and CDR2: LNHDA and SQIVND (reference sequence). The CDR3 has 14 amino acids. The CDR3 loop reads CASTFGTGGTEAFF. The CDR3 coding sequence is TGTGCCAGTACCTTCGGGACAGGGGGCACTGAAGCTTTCTTT.

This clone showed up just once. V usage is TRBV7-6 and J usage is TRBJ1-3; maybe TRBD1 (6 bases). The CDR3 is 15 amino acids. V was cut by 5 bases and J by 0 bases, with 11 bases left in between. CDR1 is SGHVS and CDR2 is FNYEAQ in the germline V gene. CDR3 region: CASSRRGGSGNTIYF. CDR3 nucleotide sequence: TGTGCCAGCAGCCGCCGAGGGGGCTCTGGAAACACCATATATTTT.

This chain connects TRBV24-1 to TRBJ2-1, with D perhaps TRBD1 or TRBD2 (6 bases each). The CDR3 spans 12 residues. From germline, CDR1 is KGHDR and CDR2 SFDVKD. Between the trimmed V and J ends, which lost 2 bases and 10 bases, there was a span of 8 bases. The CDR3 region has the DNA TGTGCCACCAGTGATTGGGGGGCAGAGCAGTTCTTC. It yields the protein CATSDWGAEQFF.

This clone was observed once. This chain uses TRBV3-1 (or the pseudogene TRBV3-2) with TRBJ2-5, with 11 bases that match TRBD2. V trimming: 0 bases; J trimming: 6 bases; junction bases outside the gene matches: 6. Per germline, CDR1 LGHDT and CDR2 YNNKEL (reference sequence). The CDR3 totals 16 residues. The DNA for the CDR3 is TGTGCCAGCAGCCAAGATGTGCTAGCGGGAGGTCAGACCCAGTACTTC. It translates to CASSQDVLAGGQTQYF.

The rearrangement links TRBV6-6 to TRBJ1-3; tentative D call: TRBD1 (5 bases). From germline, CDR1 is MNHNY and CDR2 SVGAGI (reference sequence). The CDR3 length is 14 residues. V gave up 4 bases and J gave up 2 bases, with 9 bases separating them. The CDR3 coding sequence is TGTGCCAGCAGTTCCGCGGGGCCTGGAAACACCATATATTTT. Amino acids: CASSSAGPGNTIYF.

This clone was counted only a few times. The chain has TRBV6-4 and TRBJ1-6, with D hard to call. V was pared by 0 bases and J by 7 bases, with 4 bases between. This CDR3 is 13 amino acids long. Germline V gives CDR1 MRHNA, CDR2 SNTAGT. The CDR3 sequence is CASSDSQNSPLHF. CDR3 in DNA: TGTGCCAGCAGTGACTCACAAAATTCACCCCTCCACTTT.

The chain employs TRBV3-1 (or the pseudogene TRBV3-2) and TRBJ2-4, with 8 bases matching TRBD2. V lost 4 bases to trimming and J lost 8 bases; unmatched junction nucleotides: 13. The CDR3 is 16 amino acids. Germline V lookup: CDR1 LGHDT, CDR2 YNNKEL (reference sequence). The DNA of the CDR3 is TGTGCCAGCAGCCCCCCGGGGGAGCGGGAGATTGACATTCAGTACTTC. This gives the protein CASSPPGEREIDIQYF.

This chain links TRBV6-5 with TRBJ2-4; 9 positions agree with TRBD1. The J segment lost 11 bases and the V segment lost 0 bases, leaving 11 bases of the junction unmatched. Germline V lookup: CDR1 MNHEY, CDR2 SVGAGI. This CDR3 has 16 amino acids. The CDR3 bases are TGTGCCAGCAGTTACTCATTTGGACAGGGGAGTCGTTTTCAGTACTTC. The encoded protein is CASSYSFGQGSRFQYF.

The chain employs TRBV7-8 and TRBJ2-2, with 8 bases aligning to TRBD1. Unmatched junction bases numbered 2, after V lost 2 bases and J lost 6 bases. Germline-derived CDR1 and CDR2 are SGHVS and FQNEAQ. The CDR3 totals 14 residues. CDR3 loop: CASSLQGAAGELFF. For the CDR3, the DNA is TGTGCCAGCAGCTTACAGGGGGCGGCCGGGGAGCTGTTTTTT.

The CDR3 spells CASSTSTRIYEQYF. CDR3 bases: TGTGCCAGTAGTACCTCCACCCGAATCTACGAGCAGTACTTC. The chain is built from TRBV19 and TRBJ2-7; the D is unclear. There are 14 residues in the CDR3. Trimming cost V 4 bases and J 3 bases, with 13 bases left between them. Germline V gene sequence: CDR1 LNHDA, CDR2 SQIVND (reference sequence).

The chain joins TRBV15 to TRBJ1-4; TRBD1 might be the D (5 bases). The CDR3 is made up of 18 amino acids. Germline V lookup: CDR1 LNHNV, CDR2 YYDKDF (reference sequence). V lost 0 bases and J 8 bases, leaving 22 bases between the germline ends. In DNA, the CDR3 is TGTGCCACCAGCAGAGATCCCAGGAAACCCAGGGCAGGAGAAAAACTGTTTTTT. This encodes CATSRDPRKPRAGEKLFF.

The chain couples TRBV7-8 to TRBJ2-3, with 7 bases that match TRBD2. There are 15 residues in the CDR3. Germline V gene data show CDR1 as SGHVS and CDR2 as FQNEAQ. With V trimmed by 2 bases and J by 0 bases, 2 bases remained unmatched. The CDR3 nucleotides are TGTGCCAGCAGCTTACTAGCGGAGAGCACAGATACGCAGTATTTT. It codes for CASSLLAESTDTQYF.

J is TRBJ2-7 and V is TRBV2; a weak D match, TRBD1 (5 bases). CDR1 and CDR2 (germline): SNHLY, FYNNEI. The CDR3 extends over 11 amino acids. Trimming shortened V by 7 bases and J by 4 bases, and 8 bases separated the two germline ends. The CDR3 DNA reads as TGTGCCAGCATCAAGGGGTACGAGCAGTACTTC. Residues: CASIKGYEQYF.